This T cell receptor beta chain was identified during a study of cytomegalovirus exposure and HLA in healthy donors. PCR used 60 Vbeta primers and 13 Jbeta primers. Repertoires were generated with immunoSEQ multiplex PCR, while TCRdb's copy carries only in-frame clones and drops some. The data hold about 140,000 clones, with more than 75% observed a single time. The V gene end was trimmed by 0 bases and the J gene end by 4 bases; junction bases not matched to a gene: 5. This CDR3 has 16 amino acids. CDR1 SGHNT and CDR2 YYREEE come from the germline V gene (reference sequence). Concerning this clone itself: Antigen specificity is unknown.

Points from the study as a whole: In a later analysis, TCR beta V- and J-gene trimming showed a link to a missense DCLRE1C variant. The Asian-associated ancestry cluster reportedly had fewer N-insertions than the roughly 720-donor mean in a later analysis. In a later analysis, approximately 15,000 TCR beta sequences were associated with HLA alleles at 0.05 false discovery rate. Among TCR beta chains, those listed as cytomegalovirus-associated numbered roughly 150.

Sequenced material: PBMCs. V is TRBV5-4 and J is TRBJ2-1; TRBD2 agrees at 9 bases. This TCR was sampled from a woman aged 40 to 50 in good health and CMV-seronegative. CDR3 nucleotides: TGTGCCAGCAGCTTGGCCGGCGGGGGGGCTTACAATGAGCAGTTCTTC. It is translated as CASSLAGGGAYNEQFF.